This TCR beta chain originates from a study of identical twins. Study outcomes and limitations: Models underestimated how often monozygotic twins shared out-of-frame TCR alpha.

TCRdb called the 5' RACE reads again in MiXCR, with one record for every CDR3 protein. The data hold 700,000 or so distinct CDR3 sequences, with around 8.3% observed a single time. Trimming shortened V by 0 bases and J by 6 bases, and 11 bases separated the two germline ends. Germline CDR1 reads DFQATT; CDR2 reads SNEGSKA (reference sequence). The CDR3 has 13 amino acids. This clonotype has only a few counts. Its antigen is undetermined. These data were also filed under a second study, of yellow fever vaccine responses in identical twins.

The sequencing input was PBMCs. The V call is TRBV20-1, the J call TRBJ1-2; D remains unclear. The origin of this receptor is a woman aged 18-29 years in good health. The CDR3 DNA reads as TGCAGTGCTAGAGATTGGGTTACTGATGGCTACACCTTC. This gives the protein CSARDWVTDGYTF.